One TCR beta chain is described in this entry. V lost 2 bases, J lost 8 bases, and 8 bases stayed unmatched. Per the germline V gene, CDR1 is MGHRA and CDR2 is YSYEKL. This CDR3 has 17 residues. The data were taken from a study of shared clonotypes between healthy human individuals. Assay used: immunoSEQ multiplex PCR; TCRdb lists only in-frame clones, some missing. Of roughly 2.5 million clones in the sample, approximately 92% were seen once. The chain couples TRBV4-1 to TRBJ2-1; 14 bases agree with TRBD2. The source material was naive CD4+ T cells sorted from blood. Subset of the sample: CD45RA+ positively selected. The sequence was collected from a man between 18 and 35 years old in good health. CDR3 amino acids: CASSQLMTSGRAHEQFF. The CDR3, as DNA: TGCGCCAGCAGCCAACTGATGACTAGCGGGAGGGCCCATGAGCAGTTCTTC.